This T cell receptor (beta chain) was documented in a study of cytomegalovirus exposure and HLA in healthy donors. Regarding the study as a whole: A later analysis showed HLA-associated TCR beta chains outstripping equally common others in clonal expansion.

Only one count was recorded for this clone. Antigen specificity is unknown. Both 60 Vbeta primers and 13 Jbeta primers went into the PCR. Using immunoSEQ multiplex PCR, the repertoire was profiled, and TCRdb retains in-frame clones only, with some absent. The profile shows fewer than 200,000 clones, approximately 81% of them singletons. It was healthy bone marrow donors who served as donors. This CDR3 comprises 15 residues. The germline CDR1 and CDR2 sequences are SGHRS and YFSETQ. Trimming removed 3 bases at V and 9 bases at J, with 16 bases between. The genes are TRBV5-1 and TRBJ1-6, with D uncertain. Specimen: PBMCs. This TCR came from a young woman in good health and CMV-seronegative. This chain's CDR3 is CASSYEDREASPLHF. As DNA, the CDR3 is TGCGCCAGCAGCTACGAAGACCGTGAGGCTTCACCCCTCCACTTT.